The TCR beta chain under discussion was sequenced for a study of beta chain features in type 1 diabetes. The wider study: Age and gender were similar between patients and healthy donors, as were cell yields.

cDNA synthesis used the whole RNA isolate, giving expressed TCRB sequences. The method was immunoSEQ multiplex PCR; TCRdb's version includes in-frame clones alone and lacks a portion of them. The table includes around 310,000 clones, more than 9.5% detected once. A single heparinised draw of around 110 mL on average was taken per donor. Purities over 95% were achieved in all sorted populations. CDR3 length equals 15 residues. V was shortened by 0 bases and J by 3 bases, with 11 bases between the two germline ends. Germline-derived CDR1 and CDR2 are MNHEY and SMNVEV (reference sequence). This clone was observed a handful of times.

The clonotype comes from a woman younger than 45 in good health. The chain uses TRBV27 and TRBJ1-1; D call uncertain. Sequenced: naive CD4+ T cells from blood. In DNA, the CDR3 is TGTGCCAGCAGTTTATCCCCTGCGATGGACACTGAAGCTTTCTTT. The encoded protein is CASSLSPAMDTEAFF.